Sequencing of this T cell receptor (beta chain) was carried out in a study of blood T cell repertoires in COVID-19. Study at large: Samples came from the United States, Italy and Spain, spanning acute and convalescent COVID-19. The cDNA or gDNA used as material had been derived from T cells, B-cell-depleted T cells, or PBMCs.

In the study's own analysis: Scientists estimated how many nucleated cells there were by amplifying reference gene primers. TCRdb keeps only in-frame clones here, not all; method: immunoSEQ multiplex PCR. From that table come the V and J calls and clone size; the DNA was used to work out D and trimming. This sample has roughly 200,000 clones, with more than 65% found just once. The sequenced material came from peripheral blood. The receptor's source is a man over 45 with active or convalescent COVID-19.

In DNA form, the CDR3 reads TGCGCCAGCAGCTTTCAGGGGGCGAGCACTGAAGCTTTCTTT. This gives the protein CASSFQGASTEAFF. This sequence joins TRBV5-1 and TRBJ1-1, with 8 bases identical to TRBD1. The V and J ends lost 2 bases and 4 bases, in that order; junction bases with no gene match: 4. CDR1 and CDR2 (germline): SGHRS, YFSETQ. CDR3 length: 14 amino acids.